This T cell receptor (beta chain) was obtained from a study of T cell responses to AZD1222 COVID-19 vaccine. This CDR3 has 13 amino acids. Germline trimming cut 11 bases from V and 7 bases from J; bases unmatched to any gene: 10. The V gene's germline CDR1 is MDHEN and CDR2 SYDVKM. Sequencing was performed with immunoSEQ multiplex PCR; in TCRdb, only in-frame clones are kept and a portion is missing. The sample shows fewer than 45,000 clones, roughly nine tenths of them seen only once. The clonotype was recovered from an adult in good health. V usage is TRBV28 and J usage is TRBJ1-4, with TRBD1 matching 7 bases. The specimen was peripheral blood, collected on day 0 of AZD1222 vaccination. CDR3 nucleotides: TGTGCCTCCACAGACAGGGCCCCTGAAAAACTGTTTTTT. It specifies CASTDRAPEKLFF.